The 20 T cell receptor beta chains below all came from one sample that was sequenced in a study of shared clonotypes between healthy human individuals. This table comes from immunoSEQ multiplex PCR, and its TCRdb copy is limited to in-frame clones, with some not included. The profile covers some 1,100,000 clones, with more than 75% appearing a single time and more than 0.5% taken by the ten largest. Material for sequencing was memory CD4+ T cells from PBMCs. Subset reported: CD45RA-negative fraction. The receptor source for this set is a man between 18 and 29 years old in good health. Some clones in this sample may be carry-over from other donors' samples.

The chain is built from TRBV5-4 and TRBJ1-4; a weak D match, TRBD1 (6 bases). Germline V gene data show CDR1 as SGHNT and CDR2 as YYREEE (reference sequence). The CDR3 consists of 15 residues. V lost 0 bases to trimming and J lost 4 bases, with 10 bases between them. The CDR3 nucleotides read TGTGCCAGCAGCTTGGGGACAGACTTTAATGAAAAACTGTTTTTT. This encodes CASSLGTDFNEKLFF.

About this clone itself: A far larger clone is just one base off, so this is likely a read error. In this CDR3 the conserved last residue, phenylalanine or tryptophan, is missing, so a read error is likely. The V and J genes are TRBV7-2 and TRBJ1-2; no clear D gene. V lost 5 bases and J lost 4, with 8 bases in between. CDR1 is SGHTA, CDR2 FQGNSA, per germline. The CDR3 sequence is 12 residues long. The CDR3 DNA follows: TGTGCCAGCAGCGCGGGGATCTATGGCTACACCCTC. Protein: CASSAGIYGYTL.

V is TRBV18 and J is TRBJ2-1; 9 nucleotides match TRBD2. CDR1 and CDR2 (germline): KGHSH, LQKENI. The CDR3 has 15 amino acids. J was trimmed by 8 bases and V by 4 bases; bases with no gene match: 9. In DNA, the CDR3 is TGTGCCAGCTCACTATCCGCGGGAGGGCTAGATGAGCAGTTCTTC. Translating gives CASSLSAGGLDEQFF.

This chain joins TRBV7-9 and TRBJ2-5; D is possibly TRBD2 (6 bases). Germline-derived CDR1 and CDR2 are SEHNR and FQNEAQ (reference sequence). Between the trimmed V and J ends, which lost 6 bases and 5 bases, there was a span of 19 bases. This CDR3 has 15 amino acids. DNA of the CDR3: TGTGCCAGCAGTCACCCGGGACTGGGTAGGGAGACCCAGTACTTC. Its protein product is CASSHPGLGRETQYF.

This chain uses TRBV5-5 with TRBJ1-1; 7 bases are shared with TRBD1. Trimming removed 1 base from V and 1 base from J; junction bases left unmatched: 4. Germline-derived CDR1 and CDR2 are SGHKS and YYEKEE (reference sequence). This CDR3 region has 15 residues. Written as DNA, the CDR3 is TGTGCCAGCAGCTTGACCCGACAGGGGAACACTGAAGCTTTCTTT. It encodes CASSLTRQGNTEAFF.

The chain carries TRBV5-5 and TRBJ2-7; 7 bases agree with TRBD1. Germline CDR1 and CDR2: SGHKS and YYEKEE (reference sequence). The J segment lost 5 bases and the V segment lost 4 bases, leaving 9 bases of the junction unmatched. This CDR3 comprises 14 residues. Written as DNA, the CDR3 is TGTGCCAGCAGCCGTGGGCAGGGGGTTGACGAGCAGTACTTC. It yields the protein CASSRGQGVDEQYF.

In this sample, this clone turned up a few times. This chain joins TRBV4-1 and TRBJ2-1; 12 positions match TRBD2. CDR3 length equals 17 residues. V lost 3 bases, J lost 0 bases, and 3 bases stayed unmatched. The germline V gene encodes CDR1 MGHRA and CDR2 YSYEKL. The CDR3 protein is CASSQGLAGRSYNEQFF. In nucleotides, the CDR3 is TGCGCCAGCAGCCAGGGACTAGCGGGCCGCTCCTACAATGAGCAGTTCTTC.

The V call is TRBV9, the J call TRBJ1-2; 9 positions match TRBD1. Germline values: CDR1 SGDLS, CDR2 YYNGEE. V trimming: 4 bases; J trimming: 0 bases; junction bases outside the gene matches: 10. The CDR3 has 17 amino acids. DNA for the CDR3: TGTGCCAGCAGCCCTCGGACAGGGGTCTTCTCTAACTATGGCTACACCTTC. Its protein is CASSPRTGVFSNYGYTF.

V is TRBV28 and J is TRBJ2-3, with D hard to call. The CDR3 covers 15 residues. V dropped 6 bases and J dropped 1 base, with 14 bases sitting between them. Germline V gives CDR1 MDHEN, CDR2 SYDVKM. The CDR3 is CASRHSLFGTDTQYF. Written as DNA, the CDR3 is TGTGCCAGCAGACACTCCCTCTTCGGCACAGATACGCAGTATTTT.

V usage is TRBV11-1 and J usage is TRBJ1-2, with TRBD1 as a possible D gene (5 bases). V lost 6 bases, J lost 4 bases, and 12 bases lay in between. The V gene's germline CDR1 is SGHAT and CDR2 FQDESV (reference sequence). The CDR3 contains 13 residues. The CDR3 loop is CASSLQASYGYTF. The CDR3 DNA is TGTGCCAGCAGTTTACAGGCATCCTATGGCTACACCTTC.

In regard to this clone: The same CDR3 arises from other DNA sequences in this sample as well. This chain connects TRBV28 to TRBJ2-6, with a tentative D call TRBD2 (5 bases). This CDR3 has 15 amino acids. The V gene's germline CDR1 is MDHEN and CDR2 SYDVKM. Trimming took 3 bases from V and 1 from J, leaving 7 bases between them. CDR3 residues: CASSLGGSGANVLTF. CDR3 DNA: TGTGCCAGCAGTTTGGGCGGGTCTGGGGCCAACGTCCTGACTTTC.

The V gene is TRBV7-9, the J gene TRBJ1-2; D uncertain. CDR1 is SEHNR and CDR2 is FQNEAQ in the germline V gene (reference sequence). CDR3 length: 11 amino acids. Trimming took 8 bases from V and 8 from J, leaving 12 bases between them. For the CDR3, the DNA is TGTGCCAGCGGCACATCTGGGGGCTACACCTTC. Amino acid sequence: CASGTSGGYTF.

There are many counts of this clone. The J gene is TRBJ1-2, the V gene TRBV15; D unclear. Trimming stripped 6 bases from V and 1 base from J, with 6 bases between. Germline CDR1 and CDR2: LNHNV and YYDKDF (reference sequence). The CDR3 has 12 amino acids. The CDR3 spells CATRSINYGYTF. The CDR3 DNA reads as TGTGCCACCAGGTCAATTAACTATGGCTACACCTTC.

The chain combines TRBV27 with TRBJ1-5; 11 bases line up with TRBD1. This CDR3 is 15 amino acids long. The V gene end was trimmed by 7 bases and the J gene end by 5 bases; junction bases not matched to a gene: 7. Germline V lookup: CDR1 MNHEY, CDR2 SMNVEV (reference sequence). CDR3 sequence: CASKPWTGGDQPQHF. The CDR3 DNA follows: TGTGCCAGCAAACCCTGGACAGGGGGCGATCAGCCCCAGCATTTT.

The chain carries TRBV15 and TRBJ2-1; D might be TRBD2 (6 bases). Germline V gene sequence: CDR1 LNHNV, CDR2 YYDKDF (reference sequence). The CDR3 has 15 amino acids. Trimming took off 1 base at V and 4 bases at J, with 11 bases between the two ends. This chain's CDR3 is CATSRAGVSYNEQFF. DNA for the CDR3: TGTGCCACCAGCAGAGCGGGAGTAAGTTACAATGAGCAGTTCTTC.

The J gene is TRBJ2-1, the V gene TRBV29-1, with D hard to call. Germline lookup yields CDR1 SQVTM and CDR2 ANQGSEA. Trimming left V 6 bases short and J 3 bases short, with 9 bases between. There are 12 residues in the CDR3. The CDR3 DNA reads TGCAGCGTATACGGGCTCTACAATGAGCAGTTCTTC. It yields the protein CSVYGLYNEQFF.

The chain carries TRBV7-9 and TRBJ2-7; D is ambiguous. Trimming cost V 5 bases and J 2 bases, with 7 bases left between them. The germline V gene has CDR1 SEHNR and CDR2 FQNEAQ (reference sequence). The CDR3 has 12 amino acids. The CDR3 is CASSLIPYEQYF. The CDR3 nucleotides are TGTGCCAGCAGCCTTATTCCCTACGAGCAGTACTTC.

V and J are TRBV5-1 and TRBJ1-3; perhaps TRBD1 as D (5 bases). V dropped 4 bases and J dropped 6 bases, with 11 bases sitting between them. There are 13 residues in the CDR3. Germline lookup yields CDR1 SGHRS and CDR2 YFSETQ. The CDR3 loop reads CASSPRGQNTIYF. CDR3 nucleotide sequence: TGCGCCAGCAGCCCCCGGGGCCAAAACACCATATATTTT.

This clone was observed a handful of times. The gene calls are TRBV7-3 and TRBJ2-7, with D possibly being TRBD2 (5 bases). The CDR3 sequence is 13 residues long. CDR1 and CDR2 (germline): SGHTA, FQGTGA. V was cut by 4 bases and J by 10 bases, with 17 bases left in between. CDR3 coding DNA: TGTGCCAGCAGCTCGACTCACAGTGGAGGACAGTACTTC. It yields the protein CASSSTHSGGQYF.

The chain is built from TRBV19 and TRBJ2-7; 7 positions agree with TRBD1. V lost 6 bases to trimming and J lost 3 bases; unmatched junction nucleotides: 8. This CDR3 contains 14 residues. The germline gives CDR1 LNHDA, CDR2 SQIVND (reference sequence). The CDR3 nucleotides are TGTGCCAGTAGCGTCGGGACAGCCATCTACGAGCAGTACTTC. The encoded protein is CASSVGTAIYEQYF.